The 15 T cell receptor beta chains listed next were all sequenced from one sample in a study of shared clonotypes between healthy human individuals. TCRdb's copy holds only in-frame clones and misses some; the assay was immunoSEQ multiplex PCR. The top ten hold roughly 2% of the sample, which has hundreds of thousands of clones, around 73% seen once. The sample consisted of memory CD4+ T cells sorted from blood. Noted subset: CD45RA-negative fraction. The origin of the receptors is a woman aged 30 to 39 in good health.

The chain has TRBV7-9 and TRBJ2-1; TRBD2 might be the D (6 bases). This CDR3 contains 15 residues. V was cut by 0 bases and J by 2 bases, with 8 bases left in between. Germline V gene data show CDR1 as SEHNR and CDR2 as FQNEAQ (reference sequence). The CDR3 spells CASSLAAGPYNEQFF. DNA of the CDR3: TGTGCCAGCAGCTTAGCGGCGGGACCCTACAATGAGCAGTTCTTC.

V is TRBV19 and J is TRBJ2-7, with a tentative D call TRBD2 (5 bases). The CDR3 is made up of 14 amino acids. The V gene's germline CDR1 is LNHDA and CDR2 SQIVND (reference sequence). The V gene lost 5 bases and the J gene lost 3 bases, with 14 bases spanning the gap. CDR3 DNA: TGTGCCAGTAGTCGAGGGATTAGGAACTACGAGCAGTACTTC. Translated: CASSRGIRNYEQYF.

The CDR3, as DNA: TGCGCCAGCAGCTTGGATCGAATTCGGGGCCCGAACACTGAAGCTTTCTTT. Amino acids: CASSLDRIRGPNTEAFF. The chain carries TRBV5-1 and TRBJ1-1; TRBD1 is a possible D gene (5 bases). CDR1 is SGHRS, CDR2 YFSETQ, per germline. The length of the CDR3 is 17 residues. Trimming cost V 0 bases and J 1 base, with 16 bases left between them.

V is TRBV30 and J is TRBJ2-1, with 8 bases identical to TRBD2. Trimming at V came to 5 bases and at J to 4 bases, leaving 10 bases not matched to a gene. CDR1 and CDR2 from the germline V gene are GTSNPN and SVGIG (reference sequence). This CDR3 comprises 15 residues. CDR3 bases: TGTGCCTGGCCGGGGGGGATACACCTTTACAATGAGCAGTTCTTC. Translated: CAWPGGIHLYNEQFF. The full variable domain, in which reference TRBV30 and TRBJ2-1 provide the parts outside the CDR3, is SQTIHQWPATLVQPVGSPLSLECTVEGTSNPNLYWYRQAAGRGLQLLFYSVGIGQISSEVPQNLSASRPQDRQFILSSKKLLLSDSGFYLCAWPGGIHLYNEQFFGPGTRLTVL.

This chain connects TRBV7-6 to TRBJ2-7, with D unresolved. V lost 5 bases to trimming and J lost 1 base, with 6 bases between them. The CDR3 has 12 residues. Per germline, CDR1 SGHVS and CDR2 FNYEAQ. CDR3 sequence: CASSLPSYEQYF. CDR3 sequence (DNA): TGTGCCAGCAGCCTCCCTTCCTACGAGCAGTACTTC.

CDR3 sequence reads: CASSLGFGYEQYF. CDR3 DNA: TGTGCCAGCAGCTTAGGATTCGGCTACGAGCAGTACTTC. The chain recombines TRBV7-8 with TRBJ2-7; no firm D call. CDR3 length equals 13 residues. The V and J ends lost 1 base and 3 bases respectively, with 7 bases between them. The germline gives CDR1 SGHVS, CDR2 FQNEAQ.

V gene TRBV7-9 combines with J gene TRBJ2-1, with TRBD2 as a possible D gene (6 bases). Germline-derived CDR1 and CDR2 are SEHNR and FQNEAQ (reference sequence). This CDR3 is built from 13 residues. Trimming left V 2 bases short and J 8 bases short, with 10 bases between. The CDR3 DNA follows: TGTGCCAGCAGCTTACCTCCGGGGGATGAGCAGTTCTTC. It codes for CASSLPPGDEQFF. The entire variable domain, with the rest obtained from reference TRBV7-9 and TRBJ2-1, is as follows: DTGVSQNPRHKITKRGQNVTFRCDPISEHNRLYWYRQTLGQGPEFLTYFQNEAQLEKSRLLSDRFSAERPKGSFSTLEIQRTEQGDSAMYLCASSLPPGDEQFFGPGTRLTVL.

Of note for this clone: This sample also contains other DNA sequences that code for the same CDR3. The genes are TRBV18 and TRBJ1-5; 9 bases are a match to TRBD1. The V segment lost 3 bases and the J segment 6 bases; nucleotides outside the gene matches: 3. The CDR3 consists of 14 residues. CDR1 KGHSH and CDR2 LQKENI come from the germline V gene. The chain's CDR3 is CASSPGQGGQPQHF. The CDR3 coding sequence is TGTGCCAGCTCACCGGGACAGGGCGGTCAGCCCCAGCATTTT.

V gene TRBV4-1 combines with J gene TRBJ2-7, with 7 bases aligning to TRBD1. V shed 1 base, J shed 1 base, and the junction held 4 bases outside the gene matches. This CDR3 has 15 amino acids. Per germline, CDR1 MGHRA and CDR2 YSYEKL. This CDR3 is CASSQAGGRSYEQYF. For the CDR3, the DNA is TGCGCCAGCAGCCAAGCAGGGGGTAGATCCTACGAGCAGTACTTC.

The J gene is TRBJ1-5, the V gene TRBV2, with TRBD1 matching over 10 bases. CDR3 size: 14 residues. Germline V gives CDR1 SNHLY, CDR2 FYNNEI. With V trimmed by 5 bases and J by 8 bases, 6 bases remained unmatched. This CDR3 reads CASSRQGASKPQHF. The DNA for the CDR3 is TGTGCCAGCAGTAGACAGGGGGCTTCAAAGCCCCAGCATTTT.

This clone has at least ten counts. CDR3: CASSRQGEQFF. The DNA for the CDR3 is TGTGCCAGCAGCCGACAGGGTGAGCAGTTCTTC. The genes are TRBV6-5 and TRBJ2-1, with 7 bases lining up with TRBD1. The J segment lost 9 bases and the V segment lost 6 bases, leaving 2 bases of the junction unmatched. The CDR3 consists of 11 residues. CDR1 and CDR2 from the germline V gene are MNHEY and SVGAGI.

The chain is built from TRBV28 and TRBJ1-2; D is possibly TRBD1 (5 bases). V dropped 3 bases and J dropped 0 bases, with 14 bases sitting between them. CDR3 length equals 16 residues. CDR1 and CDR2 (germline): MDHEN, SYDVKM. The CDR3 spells CASSFLGTATNYGYTF. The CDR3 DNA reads TGTGCCAGCAGTTTCCTCGGGACGGCTACTAACTATGGCTACACCTTC.

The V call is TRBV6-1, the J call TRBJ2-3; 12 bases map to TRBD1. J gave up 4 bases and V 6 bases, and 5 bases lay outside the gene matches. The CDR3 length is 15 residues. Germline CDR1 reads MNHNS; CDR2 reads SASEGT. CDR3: CASRPGQGAPDTQYF. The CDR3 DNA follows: TGTGCCAGCAGGCCGGGACAGGGGGCCCCAGATACGCAGTATTTT.

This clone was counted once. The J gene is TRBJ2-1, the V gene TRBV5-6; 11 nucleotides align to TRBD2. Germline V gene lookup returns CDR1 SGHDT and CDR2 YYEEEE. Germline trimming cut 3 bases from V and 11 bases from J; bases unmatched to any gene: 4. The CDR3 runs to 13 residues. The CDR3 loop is CASSWTSGQQQFF. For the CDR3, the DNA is TGTGCCAGCAGCTGGACTAGCGGGCAGCAGCAGTTCTTC.

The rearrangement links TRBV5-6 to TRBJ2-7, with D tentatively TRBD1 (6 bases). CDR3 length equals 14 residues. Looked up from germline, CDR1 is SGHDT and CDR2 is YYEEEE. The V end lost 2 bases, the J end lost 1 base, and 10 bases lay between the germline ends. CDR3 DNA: TGTGCCAGCAGCTTATTGGGGGCGTCCTACGAGCAGTACTTC. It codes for CASSLLGASYEQYF.